One TCR beta chain is described in this entry. The antigen is undetermined. The stimulus was an HIV-1 Gag 15-mer peptide pool, 0.8 to 1 ug/peptide/mL. CD40L/CD69 double-negative CD45RO-high memory CD4+ T cells were collected. Stimulated PBMCs had first been depleted of CD8+ T cells. The data are from a study of persistence of HIV-infected CD4 T cells. General study points: Bulk TCR data could not be restricted to HIV-1-infected CMV-responding cells.

The immunoSEQ assay was version 4, run in survey mode. This table comes from immunoSEQ multiplex PCR, and its TCRdb copy is limited to in-frame clones, with some not included. This table has 50,000 to 65,000 clones, less than 85% appearing once. Germline lookup yields CDR1 MDHEN and CDR2 SYDVKM. V lost 8 bases and J 1 base, leaving 8 bases between the germline ends. This CDR3 is 12 amino acids long. The TCR originated in an adult man with HIV who was CMV-seropositive. The sequencing here drew on CD4+ T cells sorted from PBMCs after approximately 19-hour stimulation, taken from a patient who received antiretroviral therapy. The chain recombines TRBV28 with TRBJ1-1; no clear D. Written as DNA, the CDR3 is TGTGCCAGCCTACGGGCGAACACTGAAGCTTTCTTT. As protein: CASLRANTEAFF.